A single sample is the source of the 21 T cell receptor beta chains below, sequenced in a study of T cell responses to AZD1222 COVID-19 vaccine. TCRdb keeps only in-frame clones here, not all; method: immunoSEQ multiplex PCR. The sample has 95,000 to 100,000 clones; more than 75% are singletons. Sequencing used peripheral blood, obtained 28 days after the second AZD1222 dose. The receptors were gathered from an adult who received the AZD1222 COVID-19 vaccine.

This rearrangement joins TRBV27 to TRBJ1-4; TRBD1 is a possible D gene (5 bases). The CDR3 is 15 amino acids. Germline V CDR1 and CDR2: MNHEY, SMNVEV (reference sequence). V dropped 2 bases and J dropped 2 bases, with 9 bases sitting between them. CDR3 DNA sequence: TGTGCCAGCAGTTTACAGGGCTCGACTAATGAAAAACTGTTTTTT. Its protein product is CASSLQGSTNEKLFF.

This rearrangement joins TRBV9 to TRBJ2-2, with D possibly matching TRBD2 (6 bases). Trimming shortened V by 2 bases and J by 3 bases, and 14 bases separated the two germline ends. Germline V CDR1 and CDR2: SGDLS, YYNGEE. The CDR3 consists of 16 residues. The CDR3 reads CASSVAQRAYTGELFF. DNA for the CDR3: TGTGCCAGCAGCGTGGCCCAGCGGGCGTACACCGGGGAGCTGTTTTTT.

For this clone: The sample carries other DNA sequences with the same CDR3. V is TRBV9 and J is TRBJ2-3; the D is unclear. Looked up from germline, CDR1 is SGDLS and CDR2 is YYNGEE. V shed 3 bases and J shed 3 bases, with 5 bases lying between them. This CDR3 comprises 12 residues. The CDR3 bases are TGTGCCAGCAGCGCTAGTACAGATACGCAGTATTTT. Residues: CASSASTDTQYF.

This chain links TRBV28 with TRBJ2-7; 13 nucleotides agree with TRBD2. Germline CDR1 reads MDHEN; CDR2 reads SYDVKM. The CDR3 sequence is 15 residues long. V trimming: 7 bases; J trimming: 6 bases; junction bases outside the gene matches: 9. Here the CDR3 DNA reads TGTGCCAGCACAGTTCGGACTAGCGGGAGTTCCGAGCAGTACTTC. It yields the protein CASTVRTSGSSEQYF.

The V call is TRBV7-3, the J call TRBJ2-2, with D possibly matching TRBD1 (6 bases). The ends were cut back, 5 bases at V and 0 bases at J, with 13 bases in the middle. The CDR3 runs 16 residues. The germline V gene has CDR1 SGHTA and CDR2 FQGTGA. The CDR3 DNA reads TGTGCCAGCAGCCCGGCCGGGACAACGAACACCGGGGAGCTGTTTTTT. Translated, it gives CASSPAGTTNTGELFF.

The V and J genes are TRBV5-1 and TRBJ2-1; 8 nucleotides line up with TRBD1. The CDR3 sequence is 16 residues long. CDR1 and CDR2 (germline): SGHRS, YFSETQ. J gave up 9 bases and V 3 bases, and 14 bases lay outside the gene matches. The CDR3 bases are TGCGCCAGCAGCTCCGCCCCGGGACAGGAATACGGTGAGCAGTTCTTC. It encodes CASSSAPGQEYGEQFF.

This clone was detected only a few times. The V gene is TRBV9, the J gene TRBJ2-7; 8 nucleotides agree with TRBD2. The CDR3 consists of 15 residues. After removal of 4 bases from V and 2 bases from J, the junction contained 8 bases not matched to a gene. Germline V gene sequence: CDR1 SGDLS, CDR2 YYNGEE. CDR3 in DNA: TGTGCCAGCAGCCCAGAGGTCGGGGGGGCCTACGAGCAGTACTTC. This codes for CASSPEVGGAYEQYF. Complete variable domain (other parts from reference TRBV9 and TRBJ2-7): DSGVTQTPKHLITATGQRVTLRCSPRSGDLSVYWYQQSLDQGLQFLIQYYNGEERAKGNILERFSAQQFPDLHSELNLSSLELGDSALYFCASSPEVGGAYEQYFGPGTRLTVT.

This chain connects TRBV28 to TRBJ2-3, with D possibly TRBD2 on 6 matching bases. Germline V gives CDR1 MDHEN, CDR2 SYDVKM. The V gene lost 3 bases and the J gene lost 6 bases, with 13 bases spanning the gap. The CDR3 has 14 amino acids. CDR3 amino acids: CASSFVGGEDTQYF. Written as DNA, the CDR3 is TGTGCCAGCAGTTTTGTCGGAGGGGAGGATACGCAGTATTTT.

The rearrangement uses TRBV6-5 and TRBJ2-5; D ambiguous. The CDR3 is 16 residues long. Trimming took 0 bases from V and 0 from J, leaving 11 bases between them. Germline V gene lookup returns CDR1 MNHEY and CDR2 SVGAGI. The CDR3 region is CASSYSIALHQETQYF. The CDR3 DNA is TGTGCCAGCAGTTACTCTATAGCACTACACCAAGAGACCCAGTACTTC.

There are a few counts of this clone. The identical CDR3 is also encoded by other nucleotide sequences in the sample. The rearrangement joins TRBV2 to TRBJ2-3; TRBD2 is a possible D gene (6 bases). Germline V gene lookup returns CDR1 SNHLY and CDR2 FYNNEI. This CDR3 contains 14 residues. V lost 2 bases, J lost 3 bases, and 9 bases lay in between. CDR3 amino acids: CASSEQGGTDTQYF. As DNA, the CDR3 is TGTGCCAGCAGTGAACAGGGAGGAACAGATACGCAGTATTTT.

V usage is TRBV5-6 and J usage is TRBJ1-3; D is perhaps TRBD1 (6 bases). Germline CDR1 and CDR2: SGHDT and YYEEEE. Trimming took off 2 bases at V and 4 bases at J, with 19 bases between the two ends. The CDR3 contains 17 residues. The CDR3 DNA follows: TGTGCCAGCAGCTTCTTACAGGGACCACTCTTAGGAAACACCATATATTTT. The encoded protein is CASSFLQGPLLGNTIYF.

The chain combines TRBV5-1 with TRBJ2-7; D call uncertain. There are 15 residues in the CDR3. Trimming left V 0 bases short and J 4 bases short, with 14 bases between. The germline CDR1 and CDR2 sequences are SGHRS and YFSETQ. The CDR3 DNA reads as TGCGCCAGCAGCTTGGGTTCCGCGACACTTTACGAGCAGTACTTC. Protein sequence: CASSLGSATLYEQYF. The full variable domain, completed using reference TRBV5-1 and TRBJ2-7, is KAGVTQTPRYLIKTRGQQVTLSCSPISGHRSVSWYQQTPGQGLQFLFEYFSETQRNKGNFPGRFSGRQFSNSRSEMNVSTLELGDSALYLCASSLGSATLYEQYFGPGTRLTVT.

The chain couples TRBV9 to TRBJ2-7, with 7 bases matching TRBD2. J gave up 6 bases and V 4 bases, and 10 bases lay outside the gene matches. The CDR3 extends over 14 amino acids. Germline V lookup: CDR1 SGDLS, CDR2 YYNGEE. The CDR3 loop is CASSPRGSVSEQYF. CDR3 DNA sequence: TGTGCCAGCAGCCCCCGCGGGAGCGTCAGCGAGCAGTACTTC. The full variable domain, completed using reference TRBV9 and TRBJ2-7, is DSGVTQTPKHLITATGQRVTLRCSPRSGDLSVYWYQQSLDQGLQFLIQYYNGEERAKGNILERFSAQQFPDLHSELNLSSLELGDSALYFCASSPRGSVSEQYFGPGTRLTVT.

This sequence joins TRBV7-2 and TRBJ2-2; D possibly uses TRBD1 or TRBD2 (5 bases each). Germline V gene lookup returns CDR1 SGHTA and CDR2 FQGNSA. Deletions cut 5 bases from V and 4 bases from J, with 14 bases between. There are 15 residues in the CDR3. CDR3 sequence: CASSDRDVLTGELFF. The CDR3 bases are TGTGCCAGCAGCGACCGGGACGTCCTCACCGGGGAGCTGTTTTTT.

The sample holds one count of this clone. V usage is TRBV6-5 and J usage is TRBJ2-7; D is perhaps TRBD1 (6 bases). Deletions cut 8 bases from V and 3 bases from J, with 14 bases between. The V gene's germline CDR1 is MNHEY and CDR2 SVGAGI. The CDR3 sequence is 13 residues long. This CDR3 is CASSRTASYEQYF. The CDR3 region has the DNA TGTGCCAGCTCTAGGACAGCCAGCTACGAGCAGTACTTC.

The chain links TRBV28 to TRBJ1-2; D perhaps matches TRBD1 (5 bases). The CDR3 consists of 14 residues. Germline CDR1 MDHEN, CDR2 SYDVKM. Deletions cut 8 bases from V and 3 bases from J, with 16 bases between. The CDR3 reads CASLRDLGDYGYTF. For the CDR3, the DNA is TGTGCCAGCCTAAGAGACTTGGGGGACTATGGCTACACCTTC.

The J gene is TRBJ2-7, the V gene TRBV5-4; D call uncertain. The CDR3 loop spans 15 amino acids. CDR1 SGHNT and CDR2 YYREEE come from the germline V gene (reference sequence). V was cut by 4 bases and J by 7 bases, with 21 bases left in between. CDR3 sequence: CASSLDPSGKLEQYF. The CDR3 DNA sequence: TGTGCCAGCAGCCTGGATCCGAGTGGGAAATTGGAGCAGTACTTC.

V is TRBV6-5 and J is TRBJ2-5, with D possibly TRBD1 on 6 matching bases. Trimming removed 6 bases from V and 2 bases from J, with 13 bases in between. This CDR3 has 14 residues. Germline V lookup: CDR1 MNHEY, CDR2 SVGAGI. The CDR3 DNA is TGTGCCAGCAGCGGACAGTTTATTCAAGAGACCCAGTACTTC. Translating it yields CASSGQFIQETQYF.

This chain uses TRBV12-3 or TRBV12-4 with TRBJ2-7, with D uncertain. V lost 3 bases to trimming and J lost 2 bases, with 8 bases between them. The CDR3 is 13 residues long. The CDR3 spells CASSLGLPYEQYF. CDR3 nucleotides: TGTGCCAGCAGTTTGGGCCTTCCCTACGAGCAGTACTTC.

The gene calls are TRBV18 and TRBJ1-1; D is possibly TRBD1 (5 bases). The V end was cut by 2 bases, the J end by 5 bases, with 12 bases between. The CDR3 is made up of 14 amino acids. The germline CDR1 and CDR2 sequences are KGHSH and LQKENI. This chain's CDR3 is CASSPSQARTEAFF. The CDR3 bases are TGTGCCAGCTCACCATCACAGGCGAGAACTGAAGCTTTCTTT.

This chain uses TRBV7-9 with TRBJ1-2; D ambiguous. The CDR3 covers 13 residues. Deletions cut 2 bases from V and 3 bases from J, with 7 bases between. Germline CDR1 and CDR2: SEHNR and FQNEAQ (reference sequence). The CDR3 DNA sequence: TGTGCCAGCAGCTTACCACCCCACTATGGCTACACCTTC. Amino acids: CASSLPPHYGYTF.